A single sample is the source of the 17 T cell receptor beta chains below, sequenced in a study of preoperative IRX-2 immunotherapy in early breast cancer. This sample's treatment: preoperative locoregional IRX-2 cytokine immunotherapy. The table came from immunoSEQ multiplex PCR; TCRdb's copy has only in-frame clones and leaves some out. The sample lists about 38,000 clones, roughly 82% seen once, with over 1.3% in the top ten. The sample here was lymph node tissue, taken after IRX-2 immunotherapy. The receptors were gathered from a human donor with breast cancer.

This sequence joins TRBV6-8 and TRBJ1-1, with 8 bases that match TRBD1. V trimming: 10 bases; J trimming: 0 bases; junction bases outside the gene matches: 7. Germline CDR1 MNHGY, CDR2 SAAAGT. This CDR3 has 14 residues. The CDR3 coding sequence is TGTGCCATCGGACAGGGAGGTATGAACACTGAAGCTTTCTTT. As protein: CAIGQGGMNTEAFF.

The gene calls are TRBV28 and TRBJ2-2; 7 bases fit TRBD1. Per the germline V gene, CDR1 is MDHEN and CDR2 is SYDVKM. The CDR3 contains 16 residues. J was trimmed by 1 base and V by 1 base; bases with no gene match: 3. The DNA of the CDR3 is TGTGCCAGCAGTTTATTAGGGACAGTGAACACCGGGGAGCTGTTTTTT. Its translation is CASSLLGTVNTGELFF.

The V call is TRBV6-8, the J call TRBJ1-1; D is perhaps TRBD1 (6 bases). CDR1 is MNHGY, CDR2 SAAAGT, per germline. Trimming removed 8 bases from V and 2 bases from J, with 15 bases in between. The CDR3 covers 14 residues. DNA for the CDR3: TGTGCCAGCCTAGGGGGAACAGGAAACACTGAAGCTTTCTTT. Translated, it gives CASLGGTGNTEAFF.

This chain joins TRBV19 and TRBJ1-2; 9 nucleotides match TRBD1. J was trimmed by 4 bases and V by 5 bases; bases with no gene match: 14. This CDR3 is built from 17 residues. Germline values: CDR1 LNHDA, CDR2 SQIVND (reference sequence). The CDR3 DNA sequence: TGTGCCAGTAGTGTTCGACCTGGACAGGGGATAGCCTATGGCTACACCTTC. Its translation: CASSVRPGQGIAYGYTF.

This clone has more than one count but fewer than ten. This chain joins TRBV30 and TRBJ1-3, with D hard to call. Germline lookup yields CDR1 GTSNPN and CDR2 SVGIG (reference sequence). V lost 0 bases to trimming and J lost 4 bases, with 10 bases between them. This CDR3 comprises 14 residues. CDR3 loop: CAWSVSGAGNTIYF. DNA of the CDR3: TGTGCCTGGAGTGTATCGGGCGCAGGAAACACCATATATTTT.

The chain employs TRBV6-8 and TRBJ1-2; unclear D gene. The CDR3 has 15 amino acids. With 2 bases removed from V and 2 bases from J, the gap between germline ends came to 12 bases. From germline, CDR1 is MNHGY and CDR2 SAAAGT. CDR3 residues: CASSYRDTPNYGYTF. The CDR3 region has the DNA TGTGCCAGCAGTTACCGAGACACTCCAAACTATGGCTACACCTTC.

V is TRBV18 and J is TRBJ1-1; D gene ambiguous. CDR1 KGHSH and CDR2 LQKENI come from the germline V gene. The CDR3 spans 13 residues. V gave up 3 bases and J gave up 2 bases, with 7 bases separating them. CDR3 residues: CASSPGVNTEAFF. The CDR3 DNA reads TGTGCCAGCTCACCGGGAGTTAACACTGAAGCTTTCTTT.

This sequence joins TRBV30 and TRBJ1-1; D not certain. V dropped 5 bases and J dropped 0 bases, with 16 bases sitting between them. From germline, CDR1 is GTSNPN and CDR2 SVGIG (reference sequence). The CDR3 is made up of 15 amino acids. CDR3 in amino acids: CAWVYPVGLNTEAFF. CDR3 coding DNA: TGTGCCTGGGTCTACCCGGTGGGTCTGAACACTGAAGCTTTCTTT.

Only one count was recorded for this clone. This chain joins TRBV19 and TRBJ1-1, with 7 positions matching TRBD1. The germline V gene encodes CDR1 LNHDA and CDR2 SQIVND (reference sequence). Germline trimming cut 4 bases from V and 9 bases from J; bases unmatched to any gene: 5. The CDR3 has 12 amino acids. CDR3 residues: CASSNRGGKAFF. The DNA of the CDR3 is TGTGCCAGTAGTAACAGGGGAGGGAAAGCTTTCTTT.

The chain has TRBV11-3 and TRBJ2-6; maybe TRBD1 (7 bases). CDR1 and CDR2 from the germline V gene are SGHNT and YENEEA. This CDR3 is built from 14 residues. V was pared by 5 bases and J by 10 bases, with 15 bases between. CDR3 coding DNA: TGTGCCAGCAGCCGATCAGGGGGGCGTAACGTCCTGACTTTC. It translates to CASSRSGGRNVLTF.

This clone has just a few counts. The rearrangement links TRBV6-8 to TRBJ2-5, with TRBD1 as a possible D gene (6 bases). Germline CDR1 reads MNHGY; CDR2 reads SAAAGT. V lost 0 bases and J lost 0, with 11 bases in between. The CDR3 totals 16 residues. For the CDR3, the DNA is TGTGCCAGCAGTTACTCGAACAGGGCCTACCAAGAGACCCAGTACTTC. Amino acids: CASSYSNRAYQETQYF.

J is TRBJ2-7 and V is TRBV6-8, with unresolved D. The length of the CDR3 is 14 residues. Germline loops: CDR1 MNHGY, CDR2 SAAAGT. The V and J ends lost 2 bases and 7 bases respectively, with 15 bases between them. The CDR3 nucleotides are TGTGCCAGCAGTTACAGCACTCCAGGATGGGAGCAGTACTTC. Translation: CASSYSTPGWEQYF.

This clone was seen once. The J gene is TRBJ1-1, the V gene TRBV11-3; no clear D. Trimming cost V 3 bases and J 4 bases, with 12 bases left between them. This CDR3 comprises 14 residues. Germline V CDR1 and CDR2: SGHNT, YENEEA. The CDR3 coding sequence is TGTGCCAGCAGCTTGAGAGATGGGAGCACTGAAGCTTTCTTT. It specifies CASSLRDGSTEAFF.

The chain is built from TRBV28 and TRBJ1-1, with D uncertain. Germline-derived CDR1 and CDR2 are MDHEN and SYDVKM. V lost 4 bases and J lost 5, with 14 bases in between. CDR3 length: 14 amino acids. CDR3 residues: CASSSAVENTEAFF. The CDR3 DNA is TGTGCCAGCAGTTCCGCCGTAGAGAATACTGAAGCTTTCTTT.

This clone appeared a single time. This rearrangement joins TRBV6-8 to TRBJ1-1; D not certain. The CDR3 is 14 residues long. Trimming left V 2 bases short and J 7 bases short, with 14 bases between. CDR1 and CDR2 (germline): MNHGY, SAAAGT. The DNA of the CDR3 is TGTGCCAGCAGTTACAGTGGTATGACCGTTGAAGCTTTCTTT. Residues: CASSYSGMTVEAFF.

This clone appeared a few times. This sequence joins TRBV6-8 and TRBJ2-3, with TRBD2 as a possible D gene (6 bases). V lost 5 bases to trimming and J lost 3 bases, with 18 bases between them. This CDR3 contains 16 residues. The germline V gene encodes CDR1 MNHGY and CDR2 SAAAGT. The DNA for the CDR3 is TGTGCCAGCAGTGGTCTCCCGGGGCGGGGTACAGATACGCAGTATTTT. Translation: CASSGLPGRGTDTQYF.

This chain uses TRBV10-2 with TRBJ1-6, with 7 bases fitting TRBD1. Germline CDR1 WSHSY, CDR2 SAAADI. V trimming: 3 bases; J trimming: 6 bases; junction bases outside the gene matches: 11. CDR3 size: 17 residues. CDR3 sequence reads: CASSESQRGGSNSPLHF. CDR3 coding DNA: TGCGCCAGCAGTGAATCCCAGCGAGGGGGCTCTAATTCACCCCTCCACTTT.